The 8 T cell receptor beta chains listed next were all sequenced from one sample in a study of HIV-infected patients and healthy controls. TCRdb itself ran the 5' RACE reads through MiXCR, one entry per CDR3 protein. The profile shows some 20,000 distinct CDR3 sequences, 15% to 20% of them singletons. The sample was CD8+ T cells from blood. The receptors shown here come from a human donor in good health.

A word on this clonotype: A clone one base away is much larger, so this may be a read error. The chain links TRBV4-1 to TRBJ1-4; 7 bases agree with TRBD1. The germline V gene encodes CDR1 MGHRA and CDR2 YSYEKL. The CDR3 spans 18 residues. The CDR3 sequence is CVSRKSGGAGQPNEKLFF. CDR3 DNA sequence: TGCGTCAGCAGAAAATCCGGGGGTGCGGGACAGCCTAATGAAAAACTGTTTTTT.

The chain carries TRBV5-4 and TRBJ2-7, with D possibly being TRBD2 (6 bases). The CDR3 covers 13 residues. Germline loops: CDR1 SGHNT, CDR2 YYREEE (reference sequence). Trimming cost V 4 bases and J 3 bases, with 11 bases left between them. CDR3 amino acids: CASSQDGGYEQYF. CDR3 coding DNA: TGTGCCAGCAGCCAAGACGGGGGCTACGAGCAGTACTTC.

This clonotype was counted only a few times. This sequence joins TRBV29-1 and TRBJ2-7; possibly TRBD1 for D (6 bases). The V gene lost 0 bases and the J gene lost 6 bases, with 6 bases spanning the gap. The CDR3 totals 11 residues. In germline, CDR1 is SQVTM, CDR2 ANQGSEA. For the CDR3, the DNA is TGCAGCGTTGAAGACAGGGGCGAGCAGTACTTC. Amino acids: CSVEDRGEQYF.

The CDR3 spells CASSYAVYEQFF. In DNA form, the CDR3 reads TGTGCCAGCAGTTACGCCGTCTATGAGCAGTTCTTC. The chain links TRBV6-6 to TRBJ2-1, with D uncertain. In germline, CDR1 is MNHNY, CDR2 SVGAGI (reference sequence). The CDR3 covers 12 residues. V lost 2 bases and J 8 bases, leaving 7 bases between the germline ends.

This clonotype has more than one count but fewer than ten. J is TRBJ1-5 and V is TRBV15, with 7 bases identical to TRBD1. J gave up 3 bases and V 3 bases, and 5 bases lay outside the gene matches. This CDR3 has 15 amino acids. The germline V gene has CDR1 LNHNV and CDR2 YYDKDF (reference sequence). The CDR3 DNA is TGTGCCACCAGCAGGGAAGGGGGCGACAATCAGCCCCAGCATTTT. It codes for CATSREGGDNQPQHF. Together with reference TRBV15 and TRBJ1-5, the CDR3 gives the full variable domain: DAMVIQNPRYQVTQFGKPVTLSCSQTLNHNVMYWYQQKSSQAPKLLFHYYDKDFNNEADTPDNFQSRRPNTSFCFLDIRSPGLGDTAMYLCATSREGGDNQPQHFGDGTRLSIL.

The genes are TRBV7-8 and TRBJ1-4; D is uncertain. Germline-derived CDR1 and CDR2 are SGHVS and FQNEAQ. Trimming left V 3 bases short and J 7 bases short, with 12 bases between. The CDR3 has 14 residues. CDR3 bases: TGTGCCAGCAGCTTCAAAGGGAAGGGTGAAAAACTGTTTTTT. This translates into CASSFKGKGEKLFF.

This chain uses TRBV7-9 with TRBJ1-4, with 7 nucleotides matching TRBD1. Germline-derived CDR1 and CDR2 are SEHNR and FQNEAQ (reference sequence). Losses at the gene ends were 5 bases for V and 4 bases for J; bases not matched to a gene: 10. CDR3 size: 16 residues. The CDR3 DNA sequence: TGTGCCAGCAGCGGCGGTCAACAGGGGTATAATGAAAAACTGTTTTTT. It translates to CASSGGQQGYNEKLFF.

The chain couples TRBV4-1 to TRBJ2-3; D remains ambiguous. The CDR3 runs 14 residues. Germline lookup yields CDR1 MGHRA and CDR2 YSYEKL. The V gene lost 2 bases and the J gene lost 2 bases, with 8 bases spanning the gap. The CDR3 reads CASSQTALTDTQYF. The CDR3 bases are TGCGCCAGCAGCCAAACGGCCCTCACAGATACGCAGTATTTT.